Listed here is a single T cell receptor (beta chain). Its antigen is undetermined. The entry originates in a study of T cell repertoires in ileal Crohn's disease. This table comes from immunoSEQ multiplex PCR, and its TCRdb copy is limited to in-frame clones, with some not included. The data show 15,000 to 20,000 clones, approximately 86% seen once. The length of the CDR3 is 15 residues. V gave up 3 bases and J gave up 5 bases, with 17 bases separating them. Germline V gene lookup returns CDR1 SEHNR and CDR2 FQNEAQ (reference sequence). Study outcomes and limitations: Compared with CD4 T cells, sorted CD8 cells carried more expanded clones. Clonal expansions were more frequent in active smokers than non-smokers at surgery.

The chain couples TRBV7-9 to TRBJ2-7; the D gene is possibly TRBD1 (5 bases). The source of this sequence is an adult with Crohn's disease. Sample: ileal tissue. As DNA, the CDR3 is TGTGCCAGCAGCTTGGGGCAGGGTTCGGATCACGAGCAGTACTTC. Protein sequence: CASSLGQGSDHEQYF.